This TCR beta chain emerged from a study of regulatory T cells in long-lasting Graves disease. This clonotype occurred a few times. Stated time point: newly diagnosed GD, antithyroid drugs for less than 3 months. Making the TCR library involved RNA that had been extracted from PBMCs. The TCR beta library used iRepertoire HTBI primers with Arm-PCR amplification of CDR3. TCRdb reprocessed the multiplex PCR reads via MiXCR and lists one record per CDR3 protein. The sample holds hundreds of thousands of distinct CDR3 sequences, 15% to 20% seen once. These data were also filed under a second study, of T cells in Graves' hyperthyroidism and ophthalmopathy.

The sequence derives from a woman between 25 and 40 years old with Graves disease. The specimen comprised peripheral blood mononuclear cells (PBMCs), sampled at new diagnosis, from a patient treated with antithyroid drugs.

CDR3 DNA sequence: TGTGCCAGCAGCTCGGACAGGGGGTCCTCCGGGGGCTACACCTTC. Protein: CASSSDRGSSGGYTF. This chain connects TRBV5-4 to TRBJ1-2; 10 nucleotides match TRBD1. Per the germline V gene, CDR1 is SGHNT and CDR2 is YYREEE (reference sequence). CDR3 length: 15 residues. The J segment lost 8 bases and the V segment lost 3 bases, leaving 10 bases of the junction unmatched.